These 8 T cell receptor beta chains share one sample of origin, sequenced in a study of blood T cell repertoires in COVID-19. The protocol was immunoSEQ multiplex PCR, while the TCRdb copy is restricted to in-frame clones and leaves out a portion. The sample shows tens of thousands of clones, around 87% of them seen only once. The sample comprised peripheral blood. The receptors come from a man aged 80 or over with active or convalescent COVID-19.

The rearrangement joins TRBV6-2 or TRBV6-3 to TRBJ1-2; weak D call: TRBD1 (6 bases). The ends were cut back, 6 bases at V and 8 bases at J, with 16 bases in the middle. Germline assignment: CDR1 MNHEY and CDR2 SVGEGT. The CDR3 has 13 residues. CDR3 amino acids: CASSPTRGGGYTF. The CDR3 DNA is TGTGCCAGCAGCCCGACCAGGGGTGGAGGCTACACCTTC.

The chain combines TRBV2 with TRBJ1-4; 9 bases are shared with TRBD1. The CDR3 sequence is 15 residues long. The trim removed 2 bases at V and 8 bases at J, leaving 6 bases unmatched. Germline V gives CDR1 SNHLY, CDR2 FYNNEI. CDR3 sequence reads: CASSEIGTGQEKLFF. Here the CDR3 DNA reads TGTGCCAGCAGTGAAATTGGGACAGGGCAAGAAAAACTGTTTTTT. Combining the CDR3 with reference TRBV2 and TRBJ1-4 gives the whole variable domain EPEVTQTPSHQVTQMGQEVILRCVPISNHLYFYWYRQILGQKVEFLVSFYNNEISEKSEIFDDQFSVERPDGSNFTLKIRSTKLEDSAMYFCASSEIGTGQEKLFFGSGTQLSVL.

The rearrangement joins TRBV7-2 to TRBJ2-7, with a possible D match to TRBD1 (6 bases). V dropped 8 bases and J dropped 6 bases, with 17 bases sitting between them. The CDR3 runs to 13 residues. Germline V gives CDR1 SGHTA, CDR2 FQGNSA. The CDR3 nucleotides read TGTGCCAGCGGGGCATACAGGGTCGGCGAGCAGTACGTC. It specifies CASGAYRVGEQYV.

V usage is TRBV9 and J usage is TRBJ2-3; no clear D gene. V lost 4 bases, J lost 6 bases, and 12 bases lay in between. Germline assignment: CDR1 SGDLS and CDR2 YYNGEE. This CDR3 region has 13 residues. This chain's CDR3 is CASSSRALDTQYF. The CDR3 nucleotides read TGTGCCAGCAGCTCCCGAGCCTTGGATACGCAGTATTTT.

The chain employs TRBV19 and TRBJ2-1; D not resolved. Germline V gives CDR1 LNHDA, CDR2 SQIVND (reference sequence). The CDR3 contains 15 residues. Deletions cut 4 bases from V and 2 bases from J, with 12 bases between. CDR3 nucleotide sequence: TGTGCCAGTAGTACCAGATTGAGGCCCTACAATGAGCAGTTCTTC. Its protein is CASSTRLRPYNEQFF.

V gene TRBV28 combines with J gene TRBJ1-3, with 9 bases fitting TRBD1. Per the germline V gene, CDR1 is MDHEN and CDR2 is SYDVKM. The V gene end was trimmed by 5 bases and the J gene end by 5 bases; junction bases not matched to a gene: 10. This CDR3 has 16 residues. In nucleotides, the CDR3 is TGTGCCAGCAGTGACAACAGGGGGCATATGAGAAACACCATATATTTT. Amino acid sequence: CASSDNRGHMRNTIYF.

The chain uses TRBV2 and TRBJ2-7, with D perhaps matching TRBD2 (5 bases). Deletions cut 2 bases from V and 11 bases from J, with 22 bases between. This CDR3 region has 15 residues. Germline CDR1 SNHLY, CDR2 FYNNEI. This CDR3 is CASSENWYGRGLEYV. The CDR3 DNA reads TGTGCCAGCAGTGAAAATTGGTATGGGAGAGGGTTGGAGTACGTC.

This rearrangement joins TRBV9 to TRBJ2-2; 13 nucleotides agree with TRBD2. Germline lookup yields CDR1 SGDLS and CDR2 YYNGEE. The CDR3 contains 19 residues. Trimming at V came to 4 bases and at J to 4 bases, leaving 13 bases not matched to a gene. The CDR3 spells CASSPRLAGGPRVTGELFF. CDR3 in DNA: TGTGCCAGCAGCCCCAGACTAGCGGGGGGCCCTCGGGTCACCGGGGAGCTGTTTTTT.